The 6 T cell receptor beta chains presented below share a single source sample, sequenced in a study of blood T cell repertoires in COVID-19. Repertoires were generated with immunoSEQ multiplex PCR, while TCRdb's copy carries only in-frame clones and drops some. The sample includes 150,000 to 200,000 clones, approximately 80% of them seen just once. Source material: peripheral blood. Source of these receptors: a woman aged 80 or older with COVID-19, enrolled during active disease.

V is TRBV4-2 and J is TRBJ2-7; 9 positions match TRBD2. CDR3 length equals 14 residues. Germline V CDR1 and CDR2: LGHNA, YNFKEQ. V trimming: 1 base; J trimming: 4 bases; junction bases outside the gene matches: 2. CDR3 in amino acids: CASSQVAGDYEQYF. The CDR3 region has the DNA TGTGCCAGCAGCCAAGTAGCGGGAGATTACGAGCAGTACTTC.

This chain connects TRBV5-1 to TRBJ2-7; 11 nucleotides agree with TRBD2. The junction had 3 bases not matched to a gene; V was cut back by 2 bases and J by 2 bases. The CDR3 totals 15 residues. Germline CDR1 and CDR2: SGHRS and YFSETQ. CDR3 DNA: TGCGCCAGCAGCTTAATTAGCGGGAGGGCCTACGAGCAGTACTTC. It codes for CASSLISGRAYEQYF.

This clone was detected only a few times. This chain uses TRBV7-2 with TRBJ1-5; tentative D call: TRBD1 (6 bases). The CDR3 loop spans 13 amino acids. V was clipped by 1 base and J by 8 bases, with 9 bases between them. The germline CDR1 and CDR2 sequences are SGHTA and FQGNSA. CDR3 residues: CASSLGQVEPQHF. In DNA, the CDR3 is TGTGCCAGCAGCTTAGGACAGGTAGAGCCCCAGCATTTT.

This rearrangement joins TRBV5-6 to TRBJ2-7, with TRBD2 matching 8 bases. CDR3 size: 13 residues. Looked up from germline, CDR1 is SGHDT and CDR2 is YYEEEE. J lost 2 bases, V lost 3 bases, and 1 base had no gene match. CDR3 region: CASSSGLAYEQYF. In DNA, the CDR3 is TGTGCCAGCAGCTCGGGACTAGCCTACGAGCAGTACTTC.

The chain recombines TRBV29-1 with TRBJ1-1, with D hard to call. The CDR3 sequence is 14 residues long. V lost 4 bases and J lost 4, with 16 bases in between. Germline CDR1 SQVTM, CDR2 ANQGSEA. CDR3 DNA: TGCAGCGTTGTAGAGGTACAAGGAGGCACTGAAGCTTTCTTT. It encodes CSVVEVQGGTEAFF.

DNA for the CDR3: TGCGCCAGCAGCCCAGCCGGGACAGGGTCTTATGGCTACACCTTC. This gives the protein CASSPAGTGSYGYTF. The chain combines TRBV5-1 with TRBJ1-2, with 9 bases aligning to TRBD1. The CDR3 sequence is 15 residues long. Germline assignment: CDR1 SGHRS and CDR2 YFSETQ. Germline trimming cut 4 bases from V and 5 bases from J; bases unmatched to any gene: 9.